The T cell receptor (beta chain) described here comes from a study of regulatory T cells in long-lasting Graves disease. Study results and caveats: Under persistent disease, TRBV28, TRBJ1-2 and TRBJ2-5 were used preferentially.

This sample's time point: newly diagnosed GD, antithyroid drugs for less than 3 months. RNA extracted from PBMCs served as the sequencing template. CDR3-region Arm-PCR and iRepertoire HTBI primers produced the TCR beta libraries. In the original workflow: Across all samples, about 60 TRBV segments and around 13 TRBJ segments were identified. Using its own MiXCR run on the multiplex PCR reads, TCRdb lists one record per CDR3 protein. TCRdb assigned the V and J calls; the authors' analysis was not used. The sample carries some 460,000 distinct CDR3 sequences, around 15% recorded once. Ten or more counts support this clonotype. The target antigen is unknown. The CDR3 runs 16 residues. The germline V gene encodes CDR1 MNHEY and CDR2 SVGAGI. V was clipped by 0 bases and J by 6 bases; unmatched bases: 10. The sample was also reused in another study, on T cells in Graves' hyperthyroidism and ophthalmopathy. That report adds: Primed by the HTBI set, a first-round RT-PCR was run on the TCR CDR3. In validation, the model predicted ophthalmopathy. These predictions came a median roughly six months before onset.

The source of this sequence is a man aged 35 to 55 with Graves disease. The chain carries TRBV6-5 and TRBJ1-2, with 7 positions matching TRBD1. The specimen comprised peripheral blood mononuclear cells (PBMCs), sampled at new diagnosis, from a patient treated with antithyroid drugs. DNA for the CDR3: TGTGCCAGCAGTTACTCTGTCACAGGGGATAGGGATGGCTACACCTTC. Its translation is CASSYSVTGDRDGYTF.